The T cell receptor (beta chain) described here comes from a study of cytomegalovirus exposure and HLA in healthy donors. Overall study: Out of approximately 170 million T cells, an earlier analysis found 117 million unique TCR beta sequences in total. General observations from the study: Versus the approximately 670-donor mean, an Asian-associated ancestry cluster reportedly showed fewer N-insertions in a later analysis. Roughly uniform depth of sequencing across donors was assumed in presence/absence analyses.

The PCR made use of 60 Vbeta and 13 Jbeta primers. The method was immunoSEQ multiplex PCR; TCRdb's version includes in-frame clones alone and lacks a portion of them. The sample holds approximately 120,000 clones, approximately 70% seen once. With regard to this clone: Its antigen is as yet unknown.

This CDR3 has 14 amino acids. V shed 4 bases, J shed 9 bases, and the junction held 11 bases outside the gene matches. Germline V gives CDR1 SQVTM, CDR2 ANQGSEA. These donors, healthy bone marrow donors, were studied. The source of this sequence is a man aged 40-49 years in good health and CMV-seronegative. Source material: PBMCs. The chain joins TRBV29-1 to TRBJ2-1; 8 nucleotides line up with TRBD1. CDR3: CSVVPRGRVSEQFF. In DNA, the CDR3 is TGCAGCGTTGTTCCCAGGGGGCGCGTGAGTGAGCAGTTCTTC.